Listed here is a single T cell receptor beta chain. TCRdb reprocessed the 5' RACE reads, keeping one entry per CDR3 protein, no DNA. Here the sample table reports about 550,000 distinct CDR3 sequences. The data were taken from a study of T cells expressing NK-cell markers. Whole-study context: With respect to HCMV, seven of the eight sequenced donors were seropositive, and one was seronegative.

This CDR3 has 17 amino acids. Germline V gene data show CDR1 as MNHEY and CDR2 as SVGEGT. This receptor was taken from a man younger than 35 in good health. The sample comprised blood T cells: a sorted CD56 or NKG2C T cell subset, CD4+ or CD8+ T cells, or bulk PBMC T cells (not recorded which). The J gene is TRBJ2-1, the V gene TRBV6-2 or TRBV6-3; the D call from TCRdb, TRBD2, cannot be confirmed without DNA. CDR3 protein: CASSSGVLAGTYNEQFF.